The entry that follows covers one T cell receptor beta chain sequence. The sample comes from a study of CD8 T cells in Susac syndrome. The RNA, roughly 0.5 to 1 ug, was put through reverse transcription using random hexamers. A single record per CDR3 protein comes from TCRdb applying MiXCR to the immunoSEQ multiplex PCR reads. The sample carries fewer than 200,000 distinct CDR3 sequences, 94% recorded once. The specimen was CD4+ T cells from PBMCs. The sequence derives from a human donor with Susac syndrome.

CDR3 DNA: TGTGCCAGCAGCCTAGGCGTTCGAAAACTGTTTTTT. The encoded protein is CASSLGVRKLFF. The chain employs TRBV7-9 and TRBJ1-4; D ambiguous. Germline V gene lookup returns CDR1 SEHNR and CDR2 FQNEAQ (reference sequence). There are 12 residues in the CDR3. Trimming took off 5 bases at V and 10 bases at J, with 11 bases between the two ends.